The subject of this entry is one TCR beta chain. RNA in amounts of roughly 0.5 to 1 ug was reverse transcribed with random hexamers. MiXCR, run by TCRdb on the immunoSEQ multiplex PCR reads, gives a single entry per CDR3 protein. Of a few hundred thousand distinct CDR3 sequences in the sample, 70% to 90% were seen once. This sample stems from a study of CD8 T cells in Susac syndrome. CDR3 size: 16 residues. Germline V CDR1 and CDR2: KGHDR, SFDVKD. The V end lost 0 bases, the J end lost 5 bases, and 13 bases lay between the germline ends. Sequencing was performed on CD8+ T cells from PBMCs. This TCR derives from a human donor with multiple sclerosis. V is TRBV24-1 and J is TRBJ2-1; maybe TRBD1 (5 bases). CDR3 protein: CATSDLRTRYHNEQFF. CDR3 coding DNA: TGTGCCACCAGTGATTTGAGGACACGATACCACAATGAGCAGTTCTTC.